A selection of T cell receptor beta chains follows, all from one sample in a study of blood T cell repertoires in COVID-19. The protocol was immunoSEQ multiplex PCR, while the TCRdb copy is restricted to in-frame clones and leaves out a portion. The profile shows about 240,000 clones, approximately 90% of them singletons. What was sequenced was PBMCs or T cells enriched from blood (not recorded which). These receptors were obtained from a woman in her 30s who had recovered from COVID-19. CDR3s include the opening cysteine and the closing phenylalanine or tryptophan. D genes are given only for firm matches. Rows give clone size only sometimes, using once, few, many, or a class for an expanded clone.

>TRBD1|TRBJ1-2|TRBV7-2|.
CASSVAGTGANYGYTF
TGTGCCAGCAGCGTCGCCGGGACAGGAGCGAACTATGGCTACACCTTC
>.|TRBJ2-3|TRBV2|.
CASNRVAEDTQYF
TGTGCCAGCAATCGGGTAGCGGAGGATACGCAGTATTTT
>TRBD1|TRBJ1-1|TRBV4-3|.
CASSQGTGRGSEAFF
TGCGCCAGCAGCCAGGGGACAGGGAGGGGTTCTGAAGCTTTCTTT
>.|TRBJ1-6|TRBV9|.
CASSPGQRNSPLHF
TGTGCCAGCAGCCCTGGACAGCGCAATTCACCCCTCCACTTT
>.|TRBJ2-1|TRBV23-1|once
CASSQRRQDRFF
TGCGCCAGCAGTCAACGACGACAGGATCGGTTCTTC
>TRBD2|TRBJ2-3|TRBV7-3|.
CASSHLGWREYADTQYF
TGTGCCAGCAGCCACCTCGGGTGGCGGGAGTATGCAGATACGCAGTATTTT
>.|TRBJ1-1|TRBV7-2|.
CASSLVGRGATEAFF
TGTGCCAGCAGCTTAGTAGGGAGGGGCGCCACTGAAGCTTTCTTT
>TRBD1|TRBJ1-6|TRBV7-2|.
CASSLASGGSPLHF
TGTGCCAGCAGCTTAGCGTCAGGGGGCTCACCCCTCCACTTT
>.|TRBJ1-1|TRBV7-9|.
CALRGLNTEAFF
TGTGCCCTCAGGGGTCTGAACACTGAAGCTTTCTTT
>TRBD2|TRBJ2-2|TRBV6-2/TRBV6-3|.
CASSLTSNTGELFF
TGTGCCAGCAGTTTGACTAGCAACACCGGGGAGCTGTTTTTT
>TRBD1|TRBJ1-2|TRBV3-1/TRBV3-2|.
CASSQEGDRVGGYTF
TGTGCCAGCAGCCAAGAAGGGGACAGGGTGGGTGGCTACACCTTC
>TRBD2|TRBJ2-1|TRBV2|.
CASSSGRSSYNEQFF
TGTGCCAGCAGTAGCGGGAGGAGCTCCTACAATGAGCAGTTCTTC
>TRBD2|TRBJ2-7|TRBV2|.
CASSGGGEQYF
TGTGCCAGCAGTGGGGGGGGCGAGCAGTACTTC
>TRBD1|TRBJ1-1|TRBV18|.
CASSPSTGGTEAFF
TGTGCCAGCTCACCTTCTACAGGGGGCACTGAAGCTTTCTTT
>.|TRBJ1-5|TRBV7-8|.
CASSLGVWAGQPQHF
TGTGCCAGCAGCTTAGGAGTCTGGGCGGGTCAGCCCCAGCATTTT
>.|TRBJ2-7|TRBV3-1/TRBV3-2|.
CASSQEVRFVSALISGQYF
TGTGCCAGCAGCCAAGAGGTTAGGTTCGTGTCAGCTTTGATCTCGGGGCAGTACTTC
>.|TRBJ2-5|TRBV6-2/TRBV6-3|.
CASSYLARGQETQYF
TGTGCCAGCAGTTACTTAGCAAGAGGCCAAGAGACCCAGTACTTC
>.|TRBJ2-7|TRBV7-2|.
CASSSGLMPYEQYF
TGTGCCAGCAGCTCGGGACTTATGCCCTACGAGCAGTACTTC
>.|TRBJ1-6|TRBV4-2|.
CASSQEPGDSPLHF
TGTGCCAGCAGCCAAGAGCCAGGGGATTCACCCCTCCACTTT
>TRBD2|TRBJ2-1|TRBV5-1|.
CASSSYHRLAGMNEQFF
TGCGCCAGCAGCTCCTATCACCGACTAGCGGGGATGAATGAGCAGTTCTTC
>.|TRBJ1-1|TRBV7-3|.
CASSPGGVGNTEAFF
TGTGCCAGCAGCCCGGGAGGGGTGGGGAACACTGAAGCTTTCTTT
>.|TRBJ1-1|TRBV7-2|.
CASSFGGRGTEAFF
TGTGCCAGCAGCTTTGGGGGGAGAGGGACTGAAGCTTTCTTT
>.|TRBJ1-2|TRBV2|.
CASSGAGIYGYTF
TGTGCCAGCAGTGGTGCAGGGATTTATGGCTACACCTTC
>.|TRBJ1-1|TRBV3-1/TRBV3-2|.
CASSQEAGGGTEAFF
TGTGCCAGCAGCCAAGAAGCTGGGGGAGGCACTGAAGCTTTCTTT
>.|TRBJ1-6|TRBV5-6|.
CASAWGDNSPLHF
TGTGCCAGCGCATGGGGGGATAATTCACCCCTCCACTTT
>.|TRBJ1-4|TRBV28|.
CASSTRGELNEKLFF
TGTGCCAGCAGTACCCGGGGGGAACTTAATGAAAAACTGTTTTTT
>TRBD2|TRBJ2-7|TRBV28|.
CASAQREGPKKDYF
TGTGCCTCCGCCCAGAGGGAGGGCCCCAAGAAAGATTACTTC
>.|TRBJ2-7|TRBV5-1|.
CASSLGSGEYF
TGCGCCAGCAGCTTGGGATCCGGGGAATACTTC
>.|TRBJ2-3|TRBV29-1|.
CSVQGSRVNTQYF
TGCAGCGTCCAGGGAAGCAGGGTGAATACGCAGTATTTT
>TRBD1|TRBJ2-1|TRBV6-4|few
CASSDSTGSYNEQFF
TGTGCCAGCAGTGACTCGACAGGGTCCTACAATGAGCAGTTCTTC
>TRBD2|TRBJ2-1|TRBV27|.
CASSSRTSGTHNEQFF
TGTGCCAGCAGTTCACGGACTAGCGGGACCCACAATGAGCAGTTCTTC
>.|TRBJ2-7|TRBV3-1/TRBV3-2|.
CASSPRHRGMYEQYF
TGTGCCAGCAGCCCACGTCACCGCGGGATGTACGAGCAGTACTTC
>.|TRBJ2-7|TRBV9|.
CASSVSRGGVPWSYEQYF
TGTGCCAGCAGCGTTTCCAGGGGTGGGGTCCCGTGGTCCTACGAGCAGTACTTC
>TRBD2|TRBJ2-7|TRBV28|once
CASSLYLAGSEQYF
TGTGCCAGCAGTTTATACCTAGCGGGATCCGAGCAGTACTTC
>TRBD1|TRBJ1-5|TRBV7-3|many
CASSARGHHNQPQHF
TGTGCCAGCAGCGCCAGGGGGCATCACAATCAGCCCCAGCATTTT
>TRBD2|TRBJ2-1|TRBV5-1|few
CASSDPSGRNEQFF
TGCGCCAGCAGCGACCCTAGCGGGAGGAATGAGCAGTTCTTC
>.|TRBJ2-3|TRBV5-5|once
CASSPSDTQYF
TGTGCCAGCAGCCCATCAGATACGCAGTATTTT
>.|TRBJ1-2|TRBV5-6|.
CASSLLAGVRRGYTF
TGTGCCAGCAGCTTGCTCGCGGGGGTGCGGCGAGGCTACACCTTC
>.|TRBJ1-5|TRBV5-5|.
CASSRLAGDQPQHF
TGTGCCAGCAGCCGACTGGCGGGGGATCAGCCCCAGCATTTT
>.|TRBJ2-1|TRBV7-9|once
CASSLPGLEQFF
TGTGCCAGCAGCCTCCCGGGTTTGGAACAGTTCTTC
>.|TRBJ1-1|TRBV3-1/TRBV3-2|.
CASSQDSGWNTEAFF
TGTGCCAGCAGCCAAGATTCGGGTTGGAACACTGAAGCTTTCTTT
>.|TRBJ2-5|TRBV20-1|.
CGGDLGETQYF
TGCGGCGGGGACCTCGGGGAGACCCAGTACTTC
>TRBD1|TRBJ1-6|TRBV19|few
CASSMQGTGDNSPLHF
TGTGCCAGTAGTATGCAAGGGACAGGGGATAATTCACCCCTCCACTTT
>TRBD1|TRBJ1-2|TRBV27|.
CASSPPPGTGGYGYTF
TGTGCCAGCAGTCCTCCCCCCGGGACAGGGGGCTATGGCTACACCTTC
>TRBD1|TRBJ2-7|TRBV29-1|once
CSVEDRAYEQYF
TGCAGCGTTGAGGACAGGGCCTACGAGCAGTACTTC
>TRBD1|TRBJ1-3|TRBV27|.
CASSPTGTGKRNTIYF
TGTGCCAGCAGTCCTACCGGGACAGGGAAAAGAAACACCATATATTTT
>.|TRBJ1-2|TRBV29-1|.
CSVNINYGYTF
TGCAGCGTTAATATAAACTATGGCTACACCTTC
>.|TRBJ2-2|TRBV5-1|.
CASSLAGGGRPGELFF
TGCGCCAGCAGCTTGGCCGGGGGCGGGAGACCCGGGGAGCTGTTTTTT
>.|TRBJ2-7|TRBV4-1|.
CASSQDIRSSYEQYF
TGCGCCAGCAGCCAAGATATCCGGAGCTCCTACGAGCAGTACTTC
>TRBD1|TRBJ1-1|TRBV18|.
CASSLTGNAEAFF
TGTGCCAGCTCCCTGACAGGGAACGCTGAAGCTTTCTTT
>TRBD1|TRBJ2-3|TRBV28|.
CASSLTGGQDTQYF
TGTGCCAGCAGTCTAACAGGGGGGCAAGATACGCAGTATTTT
>.|TRBJ2-1|TRBV5-1|.
CASSYPGLYNEQFF
TGCGCCAGCAGTTACCCGGGTTTGTACAATGAGCAGTTCTTC
>.|TRBJ2-1|TRBV30|.
CAWSARTAYNEQFF
TGTGCCTGGAGTGCCCGGACAGCTTACAATGAGCAGTTCTTC
>TRBD1|TRBJ2-1|TRBV18|.
CASSPGTGAPAVKQFF
TGTGCCAGCTCACCCGGGACAGGGGCCCCAGCAGTGAAGCAGTTCTTC
>TRBD1|TRBJ1-2|TRBV12-5|few
CASGQLTGDGYTF
TGTGCTAGTGGCCAATTGACAGGGGATGGCTACACCTTC